The T cell receptor (beta chain) under discussion was sequenced for a study of blood T cell repertoires in COVID-19. Between the trimmed V and J ends, which lost 0 bases and 6 bases, there was a span of 14 bases. Germline-derived CDR1 and CDR2 are SGHTA and FQGNSA. The CDR3 consists of 15 residues. Authors' methods: Estimated nucleated cell counts came from reference gene primer amplification. Generated by immunoSEQ multiplex PCR, the TCRdb table keeps only in-frame clones and is missing some. V, J and clone size are those of that table, while D and trimming were read from the DNA. The sample yields 270,000 or so clones, approximately 90% seen once.

Sequenced input: PBMCs or T cells enriched from blood (not recorded which). The chain carries TRBV7-2 and TRBJ1-2; D may be TRBD1 (6 bases). The receptor was isolated from a woman aged 35 to 49 with acute COVID-19. The CDR3 nucleotides are TGTGCCAGCAGCTTAGCATCCGGGACAATCGATGGCTACACCTTC. Translating gives CASSLASGTIDGYTF.